This T cell receptor beta chain comes out of a study of vaccination and CD4 T cells after COVID-19. At the level of the study: Overlapping spike peptides of SARS-CoV-2, HCoV-NL63, HCoV-OC43 and HCoV-229E stimulated the cells.

The V gene end was trimmed by 1 base and the J gene end by 2 bases; junction bases not matched to a gene: 2. The CDR3 is made up of 14 amino acids. Germline V gene data show CDR1 as SGHTA and CDR2 as FQGNSA. The treatment was: approximately nine-day PBMC culture with coronavirus spike peptide pools or control peptides (ViraFEST assay). Before TCRs were sequenced, ViraFEST expanded antigen-specific T cells with peptide pools. Each well received approximately 1.8 million PBMCs, cultured with about 9.1 IU/ml IL-2 and approximately 10 ug/ml peptide pools. With respect to this clonotype: Its antigen is not identified.

Cultured CD4+ T cell DNA was sequenced using the Oncomine TCR Beta short-read assay. TCRdb ran MiXCR on the PCR reads and lists one entry per CDR3 protein. The sample carries about 23,000 distinct CDR3 sequences, 67% recorded once. The genes are TRBV7-2 and TRBJ2-7, with 7 bases that match TRBD2. This receptor was identified in a human donor who received a COVID-19 vaccine. This material consisted of CD4+ T cells from blood, cultured in vitro, taken after SARS-CoV-2 vaccination. Here the CDR3 reads CASSLGGGPYEQYF. CDR3 coding DNA: TGTGCCAGCAGCTTAGGGGGGGGACCCTACGAGCAGTACTTC.